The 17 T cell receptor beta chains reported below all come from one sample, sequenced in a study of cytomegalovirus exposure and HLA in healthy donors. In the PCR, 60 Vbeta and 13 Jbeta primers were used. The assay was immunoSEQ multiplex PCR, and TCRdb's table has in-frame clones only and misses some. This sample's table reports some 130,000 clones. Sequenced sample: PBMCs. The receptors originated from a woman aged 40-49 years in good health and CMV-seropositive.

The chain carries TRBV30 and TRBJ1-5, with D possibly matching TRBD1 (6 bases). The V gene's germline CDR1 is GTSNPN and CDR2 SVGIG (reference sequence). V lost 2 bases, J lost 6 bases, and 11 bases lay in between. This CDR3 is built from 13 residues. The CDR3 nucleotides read TGTGCCTGGAGTCTAGGGGGTATTCAGCCCCAGCATTTT. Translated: CAWSLGGIQPQHF.

The CDR3 sequence is CASSEYSGSDNEQFF. CDR3 bases: TGTGCCAGCAGTGAATACAGCGGTTCAGACAATGAGCAGTTCTTC. The chain employs TRBV2 and TRBJ2-1, with D possibly matching TRBD2 (5 bases). The germline gives CDR1 SNHLY, CDR2 FYNNEI. V lost 2 bases to trimming and J lost 5 bases, with 13 bases between them. The CDR3 totals 15 residues.

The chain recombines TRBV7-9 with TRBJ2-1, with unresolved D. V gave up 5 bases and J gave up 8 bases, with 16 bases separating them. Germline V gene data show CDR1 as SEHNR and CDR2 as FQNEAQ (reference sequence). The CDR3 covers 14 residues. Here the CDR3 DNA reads TGTGCCAGCAGCCCTCATATCGGAGTCCATGAGCAGTTCTTC. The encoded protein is CASSPHIGVHEQFF.

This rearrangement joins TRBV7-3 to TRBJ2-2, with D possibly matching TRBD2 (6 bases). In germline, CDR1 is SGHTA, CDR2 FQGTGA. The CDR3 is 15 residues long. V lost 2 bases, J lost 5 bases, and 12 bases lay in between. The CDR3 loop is CASSLVIRETGELFF. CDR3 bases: TGTGCCAGCAGCTTAGTGATTCGGGAGACCGGGGAGCTGTTTTTT.

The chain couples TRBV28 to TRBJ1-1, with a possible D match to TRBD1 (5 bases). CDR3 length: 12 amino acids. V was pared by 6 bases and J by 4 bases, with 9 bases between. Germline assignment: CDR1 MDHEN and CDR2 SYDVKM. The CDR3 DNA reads TGTGCCAGCAGCCACGGGGGCACTGAAGCTTTCTTT. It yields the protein CASSHGGTEAFF.

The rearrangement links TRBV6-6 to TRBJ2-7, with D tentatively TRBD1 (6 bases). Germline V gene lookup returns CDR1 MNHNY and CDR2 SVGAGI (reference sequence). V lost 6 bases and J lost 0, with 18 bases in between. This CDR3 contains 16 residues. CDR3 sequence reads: CASSRPKTGLSYEQYF. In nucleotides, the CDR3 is TGTGCCAGCAGCCGACCCAAGACAGGCCTCTCCTACGAGCAGTACTTC.

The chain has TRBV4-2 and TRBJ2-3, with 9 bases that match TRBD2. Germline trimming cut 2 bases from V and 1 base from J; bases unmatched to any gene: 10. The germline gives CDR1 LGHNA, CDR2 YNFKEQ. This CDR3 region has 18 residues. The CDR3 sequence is CASSQSLAGVLGTDTQYF. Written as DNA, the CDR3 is TGTGCCAGCAGCCAATCCTTAGCGGGAGTACTCGGCACAGATACGCAGTATTTT.

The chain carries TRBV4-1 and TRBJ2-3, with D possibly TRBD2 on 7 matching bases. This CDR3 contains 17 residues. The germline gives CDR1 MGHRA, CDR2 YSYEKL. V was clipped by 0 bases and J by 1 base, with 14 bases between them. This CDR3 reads CASSQDLRGAGTDTQYF. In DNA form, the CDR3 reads TGCGCCAGCAGCCAAGACCTCCGGGGGGCGGGCACAGATACGCAGTATTTT.

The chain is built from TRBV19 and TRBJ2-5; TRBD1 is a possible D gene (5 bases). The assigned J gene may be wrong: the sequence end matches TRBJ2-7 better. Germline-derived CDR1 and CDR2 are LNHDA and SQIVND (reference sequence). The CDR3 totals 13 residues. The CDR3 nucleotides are TGTGCCAGTAGTGAGACAGATAACTACGAGCAGTACTTC. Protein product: CASSETDNYEQYF.

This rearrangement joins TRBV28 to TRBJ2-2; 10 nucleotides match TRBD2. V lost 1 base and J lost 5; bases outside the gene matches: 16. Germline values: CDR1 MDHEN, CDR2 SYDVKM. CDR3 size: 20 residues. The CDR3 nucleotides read TGTGCCAGCAGTTTATCAGCCCCTAGCGGGAGTATTTATTATACCGGGGAGCTGTTTTTT. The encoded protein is CASSLSAPSGSIYYTGELFF.

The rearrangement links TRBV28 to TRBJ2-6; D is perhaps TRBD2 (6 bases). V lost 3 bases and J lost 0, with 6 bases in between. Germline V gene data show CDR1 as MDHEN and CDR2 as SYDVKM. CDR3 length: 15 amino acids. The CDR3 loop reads CASSLGGSGANVLTF. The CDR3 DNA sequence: TGTGCCAGCAGTTTGGGGGGCTCTGGGGCCAACGTCCTGACTTTC.

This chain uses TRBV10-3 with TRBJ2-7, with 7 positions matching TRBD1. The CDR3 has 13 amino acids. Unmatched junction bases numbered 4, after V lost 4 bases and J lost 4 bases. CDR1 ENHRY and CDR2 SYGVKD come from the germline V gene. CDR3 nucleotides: TGTGCCATCAGTGGGGACAGCCTTTACGAGCAGTACTTC. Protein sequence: CAISGDSLYEQYF.

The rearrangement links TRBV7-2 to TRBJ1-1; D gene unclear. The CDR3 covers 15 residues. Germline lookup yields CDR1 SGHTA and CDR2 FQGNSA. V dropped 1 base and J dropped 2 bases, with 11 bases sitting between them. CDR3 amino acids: CASSLVGGTNTEAFF. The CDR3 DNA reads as TGTGCCAGCAGCTTAGTAGGCGGAACTAACACTGAAGCTTTCTTT.

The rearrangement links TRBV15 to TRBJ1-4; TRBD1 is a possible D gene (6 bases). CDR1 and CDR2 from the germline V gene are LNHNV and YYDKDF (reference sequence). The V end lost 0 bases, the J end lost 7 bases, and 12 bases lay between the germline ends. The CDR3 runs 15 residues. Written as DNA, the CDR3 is TGTGCCACCAGCAGAGATCTCAGGGGTGGTGAAAAACTGTTTTTT. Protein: CATSRDLRGGEKLFF. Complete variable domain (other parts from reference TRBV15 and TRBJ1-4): DAMVIQNPRYQVTQFGKPVTLSCSQTLNHNVMYWYQQKSSQAPKLLFHYYDKDFNNEADTPDNFQSRRPNTSFCFLDIRSPGLGDTAMYLCATSRDLRGGEKLFFGSGTQLSVL.

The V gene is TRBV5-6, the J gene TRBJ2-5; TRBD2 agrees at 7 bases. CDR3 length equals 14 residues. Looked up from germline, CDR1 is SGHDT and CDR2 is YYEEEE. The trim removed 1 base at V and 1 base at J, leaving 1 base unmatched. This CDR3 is CASSLTSVQETQYF. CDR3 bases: TGTGCCAGCAGCTTGACTAGCGTCCAAGAGACCCAGTACTTC.

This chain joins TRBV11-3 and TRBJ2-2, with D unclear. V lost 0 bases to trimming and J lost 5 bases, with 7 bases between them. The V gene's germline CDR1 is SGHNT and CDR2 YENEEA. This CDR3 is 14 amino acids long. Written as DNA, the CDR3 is TGTGCCAGCAGCTTAGATCAGCGAACCGGGGAGCTGTTTTTT. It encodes CASSLDQRTGELFF.

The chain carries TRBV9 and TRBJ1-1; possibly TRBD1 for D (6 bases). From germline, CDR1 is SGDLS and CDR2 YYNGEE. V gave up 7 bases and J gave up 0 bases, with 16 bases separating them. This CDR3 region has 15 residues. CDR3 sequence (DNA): TGTGCCAGCTCCCGGGGGGCAGAAATGAACACTGAAGCTTTCTTT. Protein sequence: CASSRGAEMNTEAFF.